One sample yielded the 25 T cell receptor beta chains listed below, sequenced in a study of blood T cell repertoires in COVID-19. Repertoires were generated with immunoSEQ multiplex PCR, while TCRdb's copy carries only in-frame clones and drops some. Counted here are about 42,000 clones, around four fifths occurring once; the ten biggest clones make up around 44%. Sequencing was carried out using peripheral blood. The receptors come from a human donor in a cohort sampled during active COVID-19.

The chain carries TRBV27 and TRBJ2-7; TRBD1 might be the D (6 bases). Per the germline V gene, CDR1 is MNHEY and CDR2 is SMNVEV (reference sequence). The CDR3 spans 16 residues. V dropped 5 bases and J dropped 2 bases, with 19 bases sitting between them. The CDR3 loop reads CASSPRGRTDTYEQYF. DNA of the CDR3: TGTGCCAGCAGTCCCCGAGGACGGACAGATACCTACGAGCAGTACTTC.

CDR3 DNA: TGTGCCAGCAGCTCGCGGGGACAGGATAATTCACCCCTCCACTTT. Amino acid sequence: CASSSRGQDNSPLHF. The rearrangement joins TRBV4-2 to TRBJ1-6, with 8 nucleotides matching TRBD1. This CDR3 comprises 15 residues. Germline V lookup: CDR1 LGHNA, CDR2 YNFKEQ. J was trimmed by 5 bases and V by 5 bases; bases with no gene match: 5.

The V call is TRBV4-3, the J call TRBJ2-3; 11 bases fit TRBD1. The V gene end was trimmed by 1 base and the J gene end by 1 base; junction bases not matched to a gene: 4. The CDR3 spans 17 residues. CDR1 LGHNA and CDR2 YSLEER come from the germline V gene. CDR3 region: CASSQGTGGGGTDTQYF. The CDR3 DNA is TGCGCCAGCAGCCAAGGGACAGGGGGCGGGGGCACAGATACGCAGTATTTT.

This chain joins TRBV5-8 and TRBJ2-5; TRBD2 is a possible D gene (5 bases). The CDR3 is made up of 13 amino acids. CDR1 and CDR2 (germline): SGHTS, YDEGEE. V was clipped by 2 bases and J by 1 base, with 6 bases between them. CDR3 sequence reads: CASSFRGQETQYF. CDR3 nucleotides: TGTGCCAGCAGCTTCCGGGGCCAAGAGACCCAGTACTTC.

This clone was found a few times. The CDR3 spells CASSQDLGQSYEQYF. CDR3 bases: TGTGCCAGCAGCCAAGATTTGGGGCAATCCTACGAGCAGTACTTC. The rearrangement uses TRBV4-2 and TRBJ2-7; D may be TRBD1 (5 bases). Trimming pared 0 bases from V and 1 base from J, leaving 10 bases between. CDR1 and CDR2 (germline): LGHNA, YNFKEQ. The CDR3 is made up of 15 amino acids.

The rearrangement joins TRBV4-3 to TRBJ1-4; D unresolved. The germline gives CDR1 LGHNA, CDR2 YSLEER. V gave up 0 bases and J gave up 6 bases, with 14 bases separating them. The CDR3 loop spans 16 amino acids. The CDR3 spells CASSQDGKGRDEKLFF. The CDR3 DNA follows: TGCGCCAGCAGCCAAGATGGAAAAGGGAGGGATGAAAAACTGTTTTTT.

This chain links TRBV19 with TRBJ2-5, with 8 bases that match TRBD2. CDR1 and CDR2 from the germline V gene are LNHDA and SQIVND (reference sequence). CDR3 size: 13 residues. The ends lost 9 bases at V and 5 bases at J; junction bases unmatched: 8. CDR3 DNA sequence: TGTGCCAGCAAGCCGGGGGGGGCCGAGACCCAGTACTTC. Its translation: CASKPGGAETQYF.

The V and J genes are TRBV2 and TRBJ2-3; TRBD1 agrees at 9 bases. V was clipped by 7 bases and J by 3 bases; unmatched bases: 5. Germline-derived CDR1 and CDR2 are SNHLY and FYNNEI. The CDR3 has 14 residues. The CDR3 coding sequence is TGTGCCAGCAACTCAGACAGGGGGACAGATACGCAGTATTTT. Amino acids: CASNSDRGTDTQYF.

The V call is TRBV7-8, the J call TRBJ1-5; TRBD1 might be the D (5 bases). The CDR3 has 14 amino acids. The germline CDR1 and CDR2 sequences are SGHVS and FQNEAQ. Trimming took off 1 base at V and 5 bases at J, with 9 bases between the two ends. CDR3 nucleotide sequence: TGTGCCAGCAGCTTAGGGCGGGGGGATCAGCCCCAGCATTTT. Translating it yields CASSLGRGDQPQHF.

The rearrangement joins TRBV19 to TRBJ1-2; 9 bases match TRBD1. The CDR3 sequence is 14 residues long. Germline lookup yields CDR1 LNHDA and CDR2 SQIVND (reference sequence). With V trimmed by 8 bases and J by 7 bases, 11 bases remained unmatched. In nucleotides, the CDR3 is TGTGCCAGTGCTTCGGGACAGGGCTACGGTGGCTACACCTTC. It is translated as CASASGQGYGGYTF.

The V gene is TRBV11-3, the J gene TRBJ1-1; D gene uncertain. Germline V gene sequence: CDR1 SGHNT, CDR2 YENEEA. The V gene lost 3 bases and the J gene lost 3 bases, with 8 bases spanning the gap. CDR3 size: 13 residues. For the CDR3, the DNA is TGTGCCAGCAGCTTGTTACCGGACACTGAAGCTTTCTTT. Its protein is CASSLLPDTEAFF.

This clone has a single count. The chain couples TRBV6-6 to TRBJ2-1; D unclear. The V end lost 6 bases, the J end lost 4 bases, and 19 bases lay between the germline ends. The CDR3 has 16 amino acids. In germline, CDR1 is MNHNY, CDR2 SVGAGI (reference sequence). In DNA form, the CDR3 reads TGTGCCAGCAGCAAAATAATGTACTCTCCATACAATGAGCAGTTCTTC. Protein sequence: CASSKIMYSPYNEQFF.

The V gene is TRBV3-1 (or the pseudogene TRBV3-2), the J gene TRBJ1-1; TRBD1 matches 9 bases. Germline assignment: CDR1 LGHDT and CDR2 YNNKEL (reference sequence). The CDR3 length is 12 residues. The J segment lost 11 bases and the V segment lost 1 base, leaving 2 bases of the junction unmatched. The CDR3 region is CASSQGDRDAFF. CDR3 coding DNA: TGTGCCAGCAGCCAAGGGGACAGGGACGCTTTCTTT.

The chain is built from TRBV5-6 and TRBJ2-5, with D uncertain. This CDR3 has 13 residues. Trimming took 1 base from V and 1 from J, leaving 5 bases between them. Germline CDR1 reads SGHDT; CDR2 reads YYEEEE. CDR3 protein: CASSLTVQETQYF. The CDR3 DNA follows: TGTGCCAGCAGCTTGACAGTCCAAGAGACCCAGTACTTC.

V usage is TRBV7-8 and J usage is TRBJ2-5; 14 bases agree with TRBD2. V shed 3 bases, J shed 0 bases, and the junction held 12 bases outside the gene matches. The germline gives CDR1 SGHVS, CDR2 FQNEAQ. The CDR3 is made up of 20 amino acids. The CDR3 reads CASSFTNEGLAGEYQETQYF. The CDR3 nucleotides are TGTGCCAGCAGCTTCACTAACGAGGGACTAGCGGGGGAGTACCAAGAGACCCAGTACTTC. The variable domain in full, with the rest retrieved from reference TRBV7-8 and TRBJ2-5, is GAGVSQSPRYKVAKRGQDVALRCDPISGHVSLFWYQQALGQGPEFLTYFQNEAQLDKSGLPSDRFFAERPEGSVSTLKIQRTQQEDSAVYLCASSFTNEGLAGEYQETQYFGPGTRLLVL.

This chain uses TRBV4-2 with TRBJ1-3, with 7 bases that match TRBD1. V was pared by 0 bases and J by 3 bases, with 8 bases of the junction left unmatched. The CDR3 extends over 17 amino acids. Germline assignment: CDR1 LGHNA and CDR2 YNFKEQ. The CDR3 region is CASSQDARGTVGNTIYF. The CDR3 region has the DNA TGTGCCAGCAGCCAAGATGCGCGAGGGACAGTTGGAAACACCATATATTTT.

The chain employs TRBV6-1 and TRBJ2-5; D is undetermined. Germline V gene sequence: CDR1 MNHNS, CDR2 SASEGT. The CDR3 is 15 amino acids. V was trimmed by 2 bases and J by 1 base, leaving 11 bases between them. The CDR3: CASSETLGPQETQYF. CDR3 nucleotides: TGTGCCAGCAGTGAAACGTTGGGCCCCCAAGAGACCCAGTACTTC.

The rearrangement joins TRBV2 to TRBJ1-2; weak D call: TRBD1 (6 bases). V was cut by 5 bases and J by 6 bases, with 13 bases left in between. The CDR3 length is 13 residues. Germline V gene data show CDR1 as SNHLY and CDR2 as FYNNEI. CDR3 region: CASSSGTIDGYTF. The CDR3 region has the DNA TGTGCCAGCAGTTCCGGGACAATCGATGGCTACACCTTC. Full variable domain (outside the CDR3, taken from reference TRBV2 and TRBJ1-2): EPEVTQTPSHQVTQMGQEVILRCVPISNHLYFYWYRQILGQKVEFLVSFYNNEISEKSEIFDDQFSVERPDGSNFTLKIRSTKLEDSAMYFCASSSGTIDGYTFGSGTRLTVV.

The V and J genes are TRBV5-5 and TRBJ1-4; 7 bases align to TRBD1. V dropped 6 bases and J dropped 5; count of bases not matched to a gene: 4. This CDR3 has 13 amino acids. From germline, CDR1 is SGHKS and CDR2 YYEKEE (reference sequence). The CDR3 DNA is TGTGCCAGCAACCGGGGACAGAATGAAAAACTGTTTTTT. It yields the protein CASNRGQNEKLFF. The full variable domain, completed using reference TRBV5-5 and TRBJ1-4, is DAGVTQSPTHLIKTRGQQVTLRCSPISGHKSVSWYQQVLGQGPQFIFQYYEKEERGRGNFPDRFSARQFPNYSSELNVNALLLGDSALYLCASNRGQNEKLFFGSGTQLSVL.

Written as DNA, the CDR3 is TGTGCCAGCAGCCCGCACCGGGACAGGTTTGGTGATGAGCAGTTCTTC. The encoded protein is CASSPHRDRFGDEQFF. J is TRBJ2-1 and V is TRBV7-9; 8 positions match TRBD1. The germline V gene encodes CDR1 SEHNR and CDR2 FQNEAQ (reference sequence). V trimming: 5 bases; J trimming: 8 bases; junction bases outside the gene matches: 14. The CDR3 runs to 16 residues.

V is TRBV27 and J is TRBJ1-6, with D perhaps matching TRBD1 (6 bases). This CDR3 contains 16 residues. CDR1 MNHEY and CDR2 SMNVEV come from the germline V gene (reference sequence). The ends were cut back, 7 bases at V and 4 bases at J, with 17 bases in the middle. The CDR3, as DNA: TGTGCCAGCACCCATGGACAGCTCCTGTATAATTCACCCCTCCACTTT. Protein sequence: CASTHGQLLYNSPLHF.

The chain employs TRBV30 and TRBJ1-3, with TRBD1 matching over 8 bases. Germline lookup yields CDR1 GTSNPN and CDR2 SVGIG (reference sequence). This CDR3 has 14 amino acids. The ends lost 1 base at V and 9 bases at J; junction bases unmatched: 8. CDR3 nucleotides: TGTGCCTGGAGTGCCGGACAGGGCGCTGGCACCATATATTTT. Its translation: CAWSAGQGAGTIYF.

In nucleotides, the CDR3 is TGTGCCACCAGCCAAGCTAGCGGGGGGGCTGCGAGTGAGCAGTTCTTC. Protein product: CATSQASGGAASEQFF. The genes are TRBV24-1 and TRBJ2-1, with 12 bases that match TRBD2. The CDR3 runs 16 residues. CDR1 KGHDR and CDR2 SFDVKD come from the germline V gene. The V gene end was trimmed by 7 bases and the J gene end by 9 bases; junction bases not matched to a gene: 12.

J is TRBJ1-6 and V is TRBV7-2; TRBD1 might be the D (5 bases). V was shortened by 0 bases and J by 6 bases, with 6 bases between the two germline ends. Germline CDR1 is SGHTA and CDR2 is FQGNSA. The length of the CDR3 is 14 residues. CDR3 nucleotide sequence: TGTGCCAGCAGCTTAGCGACAGTTAATTCACCCCTCCACTTT. It yields the protein CASSLATVNSPLHF. Based on the CDR3 plus reference TRBV7-2 and TRBJ1-6, the full variable domain is GAGVSQSPSNKVTEKGKDVELRCDPISGHTALYWYRQSLGQGLEFLIYFQGNSAPDKSGLPSDRFSAERTGGSVSTLTIQRTQQEDSAVYLCASSLATVNSPLHFGNGTRLTVT.

This chain links TRBV3-1 (or the pseudogene TRBV3-2) with TRBJ1-2, with D unresolved. The CDR3 is made up of 11 amino acids. The germline V gene encodes CDR1 LGHDT and CDR2 YNNKEL (reference sequence). V lost 2 bases, J lost 5 bases, and 3 bases lay in between. DNA for the CDR3: TGTGCCAGCAGCCAACTTTATGGCTACACCTTC. It yields the protein CASSQLYGYTF.